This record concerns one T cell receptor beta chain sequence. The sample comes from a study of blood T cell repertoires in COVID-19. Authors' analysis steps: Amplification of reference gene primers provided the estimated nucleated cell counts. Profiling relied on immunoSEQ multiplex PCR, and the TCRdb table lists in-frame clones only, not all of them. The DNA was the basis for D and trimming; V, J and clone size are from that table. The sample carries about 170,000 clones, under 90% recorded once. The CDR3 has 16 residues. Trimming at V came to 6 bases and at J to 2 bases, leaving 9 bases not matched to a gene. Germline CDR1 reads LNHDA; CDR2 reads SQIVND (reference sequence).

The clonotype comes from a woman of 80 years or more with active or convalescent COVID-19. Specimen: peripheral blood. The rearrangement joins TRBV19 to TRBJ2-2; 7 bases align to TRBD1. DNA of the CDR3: TGTGCCAGTAGAAAAAGGGACAGATCAAACACCGGGGAGCTGTTTTTT. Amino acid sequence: CASRKRDRSNTGELFF. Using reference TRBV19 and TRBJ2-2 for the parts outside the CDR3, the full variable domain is DGGITQSPKYLFRKEGQNVTLSCEQNLNHDAMYWYRQDPGQGLRLIYYSQIVNDFQKGDIAEGYSVSREKKESFPLTVTSAQKNPTAFYLCASRKRDRSNTGELFFGEGSRLTVL.